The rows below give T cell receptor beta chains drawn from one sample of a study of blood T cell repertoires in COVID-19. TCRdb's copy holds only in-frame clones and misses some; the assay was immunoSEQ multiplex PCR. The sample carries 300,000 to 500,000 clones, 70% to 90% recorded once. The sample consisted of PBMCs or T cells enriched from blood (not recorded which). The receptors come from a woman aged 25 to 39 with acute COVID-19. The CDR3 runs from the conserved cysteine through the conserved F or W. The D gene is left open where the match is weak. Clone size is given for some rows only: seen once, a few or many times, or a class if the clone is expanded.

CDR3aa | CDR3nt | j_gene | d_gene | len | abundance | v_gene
CAIRDRDSNQPQHF | TGTGCCATTAGGGACAGAGATAGCAATCAGCCCCAGCATTTT | TRBJ1-5 | TRBD1 | 14 | . | TRBV10-3
CASSQDGRAGSDTQYF | TGCGCCAGCAGCCAAGATGGGCGGGCAGGTTCAGATACGCAGTATTTT | TRBJ2-3 | . | 16 | . | TRBV4-3
CASSRSGQLYGYTF | TGTGCCAGCAGCCGAAGTGGACAGCTCTATGGCTACACCTTC | TRBJ1-2 | . | 14 | . | TRBV3-1/TRBV3-2
CASSEALGSWSTGELFF | TGTGCCAGCAGTGAAGCGTTGGGTAGTTGGAGCACCGGGGAGCTGTTTTTT | TRBJ2-2 | . | 17 | few | TRBV6-1
CASSQSTDGSGYTF | TGTGCCAGCAGCCAATCAACTGACGGGTCTGGCTACACCTTC | TRBJ1-2 | . | 14 | . | TRBV3-1/TRBV3-2
CASSQGGVAEAFF | TGTGCCAGCAGCCAGGGGGGTGTGGCTGAAGCTTTCTTT | TRBJ1-1 | . | 13 | . | TRBV3-1/TRBV3-2
CASSEMGGWQSYEQYF | TGTGCCAGCAGTGAGATGGGGGGGTGGCAGTCGTACGAGCAGTACTTC | TRBJ2-7 | TRBD2 | 16 | . | TRBV2
CASSLAWLAGGTGELFF | TGTGCCAGCAGCTTGGCCTGGCTCGCGGGGGGAACCGGGGAGCTGTTTTTT | TRBJ2-2 | TRBD2 | 17 | . | TRBV5-8
CASSLLAGRWDTQYF | TGCGCCAGCAGCCTCTTAGCGGGGCGGTGGGATACGCAGTATTTT | TRBJ2-3 | TRBD2 | 15 | once | TRBV4-3
CASSQDPTGWGYTF | TGCGCCAGCAGCCAAGATCCGACAGGGTGGGGCTACACCTTC | TRBJ1-2 | TRBD1 | 14 | . | TRBV4-1
CATSDYRDSQETQYF | TGTGCCACCAGTGATTACCGGGACAGCCAAGAGACCCAGTACTTC | TRBJ2-5 | TRBD1 | 15 | . | TRBV24-1
CASSLAPFNQPQHF | TGTGCCAGCAGCTTGGCTCCGTTCAATCAGCCCCAGCATTTT | TRBJ1-5 | . | 14 | once | TRBV5-5
CASRELANYGYTF | TGTGCCAGCAGAGAGTTAGCTAACTATGGCTACACCTTC | TRBJ1-2 | . | 13 | . | TRBV2
CASRRTFNSTDTQYF | TGTGCCAGCAGGCGGACTTTTAACAGCACAGATACGCAGTATTTT | TRBJ2-3 | . | 15 | . | TRBV21-1
CASLRGSTEAFF | TGTGCCAGCTTAAGGGGTTCCACTGAAGCTTTCTTT | TRBJ1-1 | . | 12 | . | TRBV7-2
CASSFTGTTEAFF | TGTGCCAGCAGTTTTACAGGGACCACTGAAGCTTTCTTT | TRBJ1-1 | . | 13 | . | TRBV5-5
CASSLAGGTVDGYTF | TGCGCCAGCAGCTTGGCCGGGGGTACAGTGGATGGCTACACCTTC | TRBJ1-2 | . | 15 | . | TRBV5-1
CASSTQVMNTEAFF | TGCGCCAGCAGCACCCAGGTTATGAACACTGAAGCTTTCTTT | TRBJ1-1 | . | 14 | . | TRBV5-1
CASSDPPRLAGVPDTQYF | TGCGCCAGCAGTGATCCCCCACGGCTAGCGGGGGTTCCAGATACGCAGTATTTT | TRBJ2-3 | TRBD2 | 18 | . | TRBV10-1
CASSGLGSTDTQYF | TGTGCCAGCAGCGGCCTAGGTAGCACAGATACGCAGTATTTT | TRBJ2-3 | . | 14 | . | TRBV9
CASSLFNTDTQYF | TGCGCCAGCAGCTTGTTTAACACAGATACGCAGTATTTT | TRBJ2-3 | . | 13 | once | TRBV5-1
CASSVWERGGLHNEQFF | TGTGCCAGCAGCGTATGGGAGCGGGGGGGCCTCCACAATGAGCAGTTCTTC | TRBJ2-1 | TRBD2 | 17 | . | TRBV9
CASSQNSGSPLHF | TGTGCCAGCAGTCAAAATTCAGGGTCACCCCTCCACTTT | TRBJ1-6 | . | 13 | . | TRBV6-4
CSVEPGLAINEQFF | TGCAGCGTTGAACCGGGACTAGCAATCAATGAGCAGTTCTTC | TRBJ2-1 | TRBD2 | 14 | . | TRBV29-1
CASSLTGAVPYNEQFF | TGCGCCAGCAGCTTGACGGGTGCGGTTCCCTACAATGAGCAGTTCTTC | TRBJ2-1 | . | 16 | . | TRBV5-1
CASSTRRQELDGYTF | TGTGCCAGTAGTACCCGCCGACAGGAGCTAGATGGCTACACCTTC | TRBJ1-2 | . | 15 | . | TRBV19
CATSDPSGTGYEQFF | TGTGCCACCAGTGACCCCTCCGGGACAGGGTATGAGCAGTTCTTC | TRBJ2-1 | TRBD1 | 15 | . | TRBV24-1
CRGGTYGYTF | TGCAGAGGGGGTACCTATGGCTACACCTTC | TRBJ1-2 | . | 10 | few | TRBV29-1